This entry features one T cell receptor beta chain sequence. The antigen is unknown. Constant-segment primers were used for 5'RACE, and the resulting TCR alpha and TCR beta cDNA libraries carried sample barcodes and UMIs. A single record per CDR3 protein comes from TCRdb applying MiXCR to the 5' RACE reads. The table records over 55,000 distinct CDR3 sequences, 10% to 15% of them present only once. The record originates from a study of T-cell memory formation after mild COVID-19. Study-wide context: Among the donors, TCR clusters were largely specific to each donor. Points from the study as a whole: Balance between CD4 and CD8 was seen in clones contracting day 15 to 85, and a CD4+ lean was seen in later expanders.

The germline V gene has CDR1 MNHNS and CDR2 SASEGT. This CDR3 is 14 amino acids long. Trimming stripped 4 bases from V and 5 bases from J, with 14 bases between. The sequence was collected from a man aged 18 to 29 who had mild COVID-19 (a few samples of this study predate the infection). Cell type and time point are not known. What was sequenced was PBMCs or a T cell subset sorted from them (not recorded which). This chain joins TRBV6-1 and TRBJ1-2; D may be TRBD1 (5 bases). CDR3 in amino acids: CASSGGDGWYGYTF. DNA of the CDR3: TGTGCCAGCAGTGGGGGGGACGGGTGGTATGGCTACACCTTC.